The next 18 T cell receptor beta chains were all read from a single sample in a study of T cells in Graves' hyperthyroidism and ophthalmopathy. TCR beta CDR3 region amplification was performed from RNA transcripts. Using the HTBI primer set, a first-round RT-PCR was run on the TCR CDR3. TCRdb reprocessed the multiplex PCR reads via MiXCR and lists one record per CDR3 protein. The data hold under 400,000 distinct CDR3 sequences, with nearly 15% observed a single time. Sequenced: blood. The receptor source for this set is a woman aged 60-75 years with Graves' ophthalmopathy.

This clonotype was observed many times. This chain uses TRBV4-1 with TRBJ1-4, with 7 positions matching TRBD1. CDR1 is MGHRA, CDR2 YSYEKL, per germline. V trimming: 4 bases; J trimming: 6 bases; junction bases outside the gene matches: 5. The CDR3 spans 14 residues. DNA of the CDR3: TGCGCCAGCAGCCGAGGGACAGACGATGAAAAACTGTTTTTT. Its protein product is CASSRGTDDEKLFF.

This clonotype was seen a handful of times. The chain is built from TRBV9 and TRBJ2-7, with D tentatively TRBD2 (6 bases). CDR1 and CDR2 (germline): SGDLS, YYNGEE. With 3 bases removed from V and 0 bases from J, the gap between germline ends came to 13 bases. This CDR3 spans 15 amino acids. The CDR3 loop reads CASSEGSGLSYEQYF. DNA for the CDR3: TGTGCCAGCAGCGAGGGGAGCGGGCTCTCCTACGAGCAGTACTTC.

V and J are TRBV4-1 and TRBJ1-1; tentatively, D is TRBD1 (5 bases). The CDR3 extends over 16 amino acids. Germline V gene sequence: CDR1 MGHRA, CDR2 YSYEKL. Deletions cut 3 bases from V and 5 bases from J, with 19 bases between. The CDR3 sequence is CASSQGSGSAETEAFF. The CDR3 DNA sequence: TGCGCCAGCAGCCAGGGATCAGGGTCCGCGGAGACTGAAGCTTTCTTT.

This clonotype came up many times. The rearrangement uses TRBV3-1 and TRBJ2-3; 9 bases fit TRBD1. This CDR3 has 15 amino acids. The J segment lost 4 bases and the V segment lost 3 bases, leaving 5 bases of the junction unmatched. Germline V gives CDR1 LGHDT, CDR2 YNNKEL (reference sequence). The CDR3 here is CASSHPQGAADTQYF. Written as DNA, the CDR3 is TGTGCCAGCAGCCACCCACAGGGGGCTGCAGATACGCAGTATTTT.

V and J are TRBV6-1 and TRBJ2-1, with 7 bases that match TRBD2. There are 14 residues in the CDR3. V was pared by 5 bases and J by 4 bases, with 5 bases of the junction left unmatched. CDR1 and CDR2 (germline): MNHNS, SASEGT. For the CDR3, the DNA is TGTGCCAGCAGTTCTCCTAGCGGATACAATGAGCAGTTCTTC. It encodes CASSSPSGYNEQFF.

In this sample, this clonotype turned up many times. V usage is TRBV10-1 and J usage is TRBJ1-5; D remains ambiguous. Germline loops: CDR1 WNHNN, CDR2 SYGVQD (reference sequence). The CDR3 totals 10 residues. Between the trimmed V and J ends, which lost 7 bases and 5 bases, there was a span of 3 bases. The CDR3, as DNA: TGCGCCAGCAACGATCAGCCCCAGCATTTT. This sequence encodes CASNDQPQHF.

As concerns this clonotype: The germline gene is not matched at one end of the junction; a read error may be the cause. This chain uses TRBV11-1 with TRBJ2-5; 14 bases align to TRBD2. The germline V gene encodes CDR1 SGHAT and CDR2 FQDESV (reference sequence). CDR3 length: 16 residues. The CDR3 reads CASSGTSGSDQETQYF. In nucleotides, the CDR3 is TGTGCCAGCAGCGGGACTAGCGGGAGTGACCAGGAGACCCAGTACTTC.

This rearrangement joins TRBV7-9 to TRBJ2-2; D is unresolved. The CDR3 sequence is 12 residues long. Per the germline V gene, CDR1 is SEHNR and CDR2 is FQNEAQ (reference sequence). The ends were cut back, 3 bases at V and 6 bases at J, with 5 bases in the middle. The DNA for the CDR3 is TGTGCCAGCAGCTTCGGGTCCGGGGAGCTGTTTTTT. Encoded protein: CASSFGSGELFF.

This clonotype showed up just a few times. The chain links TRBV12-3 or TRBV12-4 to TRBJ2-1, with D tentatively TRBD2 (6 bases). Trimming took 9 bases from V and 5 from J, leaving 14 bases between them. The CDR3 is made up of 13 amino acids. Here the CDR3 DNA reads TGTGCCAGTCGGAGGGGCAGGGACAATGAGCAGTTCTTC. Translation: CASRRGRDNEQFF.

The sample holds many counts of this clonotype. V is TRBV7-9 and J is TRBJ2-5; D gene unclear. V was cut by 0 bases and J by 5 bases, with 10 bases left in between. The CDR3 runs to 14 residues. Germline loops: CDR1 SEHNR, CDR2 FQNEAQ (reference sequence). CDR3 amino acids: CASSLATEWETQYF. In DNA, the CDR3 is TGTGCCAGCAGCTTAGCGACGGAGTGGGAGACCCAGTACTTC.

This clonotype was counted only a few times. J is TRBJ2-1 and V is TRBV18; TRBD2 matches at 7 bases. Germline V CDR1 and CDR2: KGHSH, LQKENI. The CDR3 sequence is 16 residues long. Trimming at V came to 3 bases and at J to 4 bases, leaving 9 bases not matched to a gene. The CDR3 region has the DNA TGTGCCAGCTCACCCTCTAGCGGAGCCCTTTACAATGAGCAGTTCTTC. It translates to CASSPSSGALYNEQFF.

This clonotype showed up many times. This chain connects TRBV12-3 or TRBV12-4 to TRBJ2-1; 13 nucleotides line up with TRBD2. This CDR3 has 16 amino acids. J lost 5 bases, V lost 3 bases, and 4 bases had no gene match. CDR3 protein: CASSFPGLAGHNEQFF. The CDR3 region has the DNA TGTGCCAGCAGTTTCCCGGGACTAGCGGGGCACAATGAGCAGTTCTTC.

This clonotype was seen only a few times. The chain couples TRBV20-1 to TRBJ2-1; 9 nucleotides line up with TRBD2. This CDR3 is built from 17 residues. The J segment lost 1 base and the V segment lost 4 bases, leaving 11 bases of the junction unmatched. From germline, CDR1 is DFQATT and CDR2 SNEGSKA (reference sequence). The CDR3 nucleotides are TGCAGTGCTAATGAGGCGGGAGGGCTGATTTCCTACAATGAGCAGTTCTTC. This codes for CSANEAGGLISYNEQFF.

This clonotype occurred many times. The V gene is TRBV12-3 or TRBV12-4, the J gene TRBJ2-1; 7 bases map to TRBD2. This CDR3 spans 16 amino acids. V dropped 7 bases and J dropped 8; count of bases not matched to a gene: 17. For the CDR3, the DNA is TGTGCCAGCACTCAGGGTTCGGCGGGAGCCTCGGATGAGCAGTTCTTC. Protein product: CASTQGSAGASDEQFF.

The table lists this clonotype with many counts. The chain couples TRBV6-1 to TRBJ2-5; TRBD2 matches 7 bases. The CDR3 extends over 15 amino acids. Germline CDR1 MNHNS, CDR2 SASEGT. With V trimmed by 5 bases and J by 5 bases, 11 bases remained unmatched. CDR3 coding DNA: TGTGCCAGCAGTTCCCTCGGACTAGGCGGGGAGACCCAGTACTTC. Residues: CASSSLGLGGETQYF.

The chain recombines TRBV5-4 with TRBJ2-2, with 7 bases matching TRBD2. The CDR3 runs to 15 residues. The J segment lost 7 bases and the V segment lost 2 bases, leaving 8 bases of the junction unmatched. Germline V gene lookup returns CDR1 SGHNT and CDR2 YYREEE (reference sequence). The CDR3 sequence is CASSLIPGGDGELFF. Here the CDR3 DNA reads TGTGCCAGCAGCTTAATTCCGGGGGGTGACGGGGAGCTGTTTTTT.

The gene calls are TRBV20-1 and TRBJ2-4; tentatively, D is TRBD1 or TRBD2 (5 bases each). From germline, CDR1 is DFQATT and CDR2 SNEGSKA (reference sequence). There are 14 residues in the CDR3. Trimming took off 5 bases at V and 9 bases at J, with 20 bases between the two ends. The CDR3 region has the DNA TGCAGTGCTTTCCCGGACGGGACCCGAGGCATTCAGTACTTC. This sequence encodes CSAFPDGTRGIQYF.

The gene calls are TRBV20-1 and TRBJ2-1; D might be TRBD1 or TRBD2, each matching 5 bases. This CDR3 comprises 14 residues. Trimming pared 5 bases from V and 2 bases from J, leaving 13 bases between. From germline, CDR1 is DFQATT and CDR2 SNEGSKA (reference sequence). The CDR3 nucleotides are TGCAGTGCTGGGGGACCCTACGCCTACAATGAGCAGTTCTTC. Protein sequence: CSAGGPYAYNEQFF.